Listed below are T cell receptor beta chains from one sample, sequenced in a study of long-term antiretroviral therapy in people with HIV. TCRdb keeps only in-frame clones here, not all; method: immunoSEQ multiplex PCR. The sample has fewer than 40,000 clones, more than 60% seen once. Specimen: unsorted PBMCs, collected 3.1 years after starting antiretroviral therapy. These receptors all stem from a woman aged 45-65 years with HIV. Each CDR3 is given with its conserved first and last residue. The order of the fields is CDR3 length, clone size, V gene, D gene, J gene, CDR3 DNA, CDR3 protein. D genes are given only for firm matches. Some rows mark clone size as missing; the rest say once, few, many or name a class of expanded clone.

length: 16; size: .; V: TRBV10-2; D: TRBD1; J: TRBJ2-2; DNA: TGCGCCAGCAGTCCCGGCGGGACAGGAAGCACCGGGGAGCTGTTTTTT; CDR3: CASSPGGTGSTGELFF
length: 16; size: .; V: TRBV7-3; D: .; J: TRBJ1-1; DNA: TGTGCCAGCAGCTCCCGTCCAGGAGGGGCGAACACTGAAGCTTTCTTT; CDR3: CASSSRPGGANTEAFF
length: 13; size: .; V: TRBV9; D: .; J: TRBJ1-1; DNA: TGTGCCAGCAGCGCCGACCAGAACACTGAAGCTTTCTTT; CDR3: CASSADQNTEAFF
length: 14; size: .; V: TRBV11-2; D: .; J: TRBJ1-2; DNA: TGTGCCAGCAGCACGAACAGGGACTACTATGGCTACACCTTC; CDR3: CASSTNRDYYGYTF
length: 15; size: .; V: TRBV6-1; D: .; J: TRBJ1-5; DNA: TGTGCCAGCAGTGAACGACAGGCTGCGAATCAGCCCCAGCATTTT; CDR3: CASSERQAANQPQHF
length: 14; size: .; V: TRBV7-2; D: .; J: TRBJ2-1; DNA: TGTGCCAGCAGCGAAGAGAGCAGCTACAATGAGCAGTTCTTC; CDR3: CASSEESSYNEQFF
length: 11; size: .; V: TRBV6-1; D: .; J: TRBJ2-1; DNA: TGTGCCAGCAGCCAGAGCAATGAGCAGTTCTTC; CDR3: CASSQSNEQFF
length: 13; size: few; V: TRBV2; D: TRBD1; J: TRBJ1-1; DNA: TGTGCCAGCCGGGACAGGGGGAACACTGAAGCTTTCTTT; CDR3: CASRDRGNTEAFF
length: 15; size: .; V: TRBV27; D: TRBD1; J: TRBJ1-2; DNA: TGTGCCAGCAGCACTAGGGACAGGGAAAACTATGGCTACACCTTC; CDR3: CASSTRDRENYGYTF
length: 13; size: .; V: TRBV29-1; D: .; J: TRBJ1-3; DNA: TGCAGCGTCTATGTTGATTCTGGAAACACCATATATTTT; CDR3: CSVYVDSGNTIYF
length: 16; size: .; V: TRBV7-2; D: TRBD2; J: TRBJ2-1; DNA: TGTGCCAGCAGCTTCCGGGGGGGCCTTGGTCACAATGAGCAGTTCTTC; CDR3: CASSFRGGLGHNEQFF
length: 15; size: .; V: TRBV7-8; D: .; J: TRBJ2-2; DNA: TGTGCCAGCAGCTTAGGGCTCGGTCCCACCGGGGAGCTGTTTTTT; CDR3: CASSLGLGPTGELFF
length: 14; size: once; V: TRBV9; D: .; J: TRBJ2-7; DNA: TGTGCCAGCAGCGTAGATGGCGCATCCTACGAGCAGTACTTC; CDR3: CASSVDGASYEQYF
length: 16; size: .; V: TRBV7-9; D: TRBD1; J: TRBJ2-6; DNA: TGTGCCAGCAGTAGGACAGGAAGCTCTGGGGCCAACGTCCTGACTTTC; CDR3: CASSRTGSSGANVLTF
length: 14; size: once; V: TRBV27; D: .; J: TRBJ2-3; DNA: TGTGCCAGCAGTTCCGGGTCCTCCTTGGATACGCAGTATTTT; CDR3: CASSSGSSLDTQYF
length: 14; size: .; V: TRBV2; D: TRBD2; J: TRBJ2-5; DNA: TGTGCCAGCAGCCGGACTAGCGGGGAACAGACCCAGTACTTC; CDR3: CASSRTSGEQTQYF
length: 16; size: .; V: TRBV19; D: .; J: TRBJ2-2; DNA: TGTGCCAGTAGTATCACGTCAGGGGACCACACCGGGGAGCTGTTTTTT; CDR3: CASSITSGDHTGELFF
length: 16; size: .; V: TRBV7-9; D: .; J: TRBJ1-6; DNA: TGTGCCAGCAGCCATTCCGGCGGGGGGGCTCTTTCACCCCTCCACTTT; CDR3: CASSHSGGGALSPLHF
length: 14; size: .; V: TRBV4-1; D: .; J: TRBJ1-1; DNA: TGCGCCAGCAGCCTCAGGGGCATGAACACTGAAGCTTTCTTT; CDR3: CASSLRGMNTEAFF
length: 14; size: once; V: TRBV30; D: .; J: TRBJ2-2; DNA: TGTGCCTGGAGTGTACATCCGGGGATCGGGGAGCTGTTTTTT; CDR3: CAWSVHPGIGELFF
length: 13; size: .; V: TRBV15; D: .; J: TRBJ2-3; DNA: TGTGCCACCACTAGCTTAAGCACAGATACGCAGTATTTT; CDR3: CATTSLSTDTQYF
length: 12; size: few; V: TRBV13; D: .; J: TRBJ1-3; DNA: TGTGCCAGCAGCTTAGAGCGAAACACCATATATTTT; CDR3: CASSLERNTIYF
length: 12; size: few; V: TRBV6-1; D: .; J: TRBJ2-5; DNA: TGTGCCAGCGGGCGATCCCCAGAGACCCAGTACTTC; CDR3: CASGRSPETQYF
length: 13; size: few; V: TRBV7-9; D: .; J: TRBJ1-2; DNA: TGTGCCAGCAGCCCACAGCAGAGTCGTGGCTACACCTTC; CDR3: CASSPQQSRGYTF
length: 17; size: .; V: TRBV5-1; D: .; J: TRBJ2-6; DNA: TGCGCCAGCAGGGGGGCGGTCGGCCCCTCTGGGGCCAACGTCCTGACTTTC; CDR3: CASRGAVGPSGANVLTF
length: 11; size: .; V: TRBV12-5; D: .; J: TRBJ2-1; DNA: TGTGCTAGTGGTTTGAATTGGGAGCAGTTCTTC; CDR3: CASGLNWEQFF
length: 14; size: .; V: TRBV10-3; D: TRBD2; J: TRBJ2-2; DNA: TGTGCCATCAGTGACGGGGGGGCGGCCGGGGAGCTGTTTTTT; CDR3: CAISDGGAAGELFF
length: 17; size: .; V: TRBV18; D: .; J: TRBJ1-5; DNA: TGTGCCAGCTCACCACCGGGGACCCACGCTGGCAATCAGCCCCAGCATTTT; CDR3: CASSPPGTHAGNQPQHF
length: 16; size: .; V: TRBV7-9; D: .; J: TRBJ2-2; DNA: TGTGCCAGCAGCACCCCACCTGGGCTAGCGTTGGGGGAGCTGTTTTTT; CDR3: CASSTPPGLALGELFF
length: 15; size: .; V: TRBV5-1; D: TRBD2; J: TRBJ2-3; DNA: TGCGCCAGCAGCTTGATTCAGGGAGGGTCAGATACGCAGTATTTT; CDR3: CASSLIQGGSDTQYF
length: 15; size: .; V: TRBV5-1; D: .; J: TRBJ1-5; DNA: TGCGCCAGCAGCTTGGGGGTGCAGGAAAATCAGCCCCAGCATTTT; CDR3: CASSLGVQENQPQHF
length: 13; size: .; V: TRBV27; D: .; J: TRBJ1-2; DNA: TGTGCCAGCAGTTTAGCCGGGGCCTATGGCTACACCTTC; CDR3: CASSLAGAYGYTF
length: 13; size: .; V: TRBV27; D: .; J: TRBJ1-5; DNA: TGTGCCAGCAGTCTAAGGGGGGGGGAGCCCCAGCATTTT; CDR3: CASSLRGGEPQHF
length: 15; size: .; V: TRBV7-3; D: .; J: TRBJ1-3; DNA: TGTGCCAGCAGCCGAGGGGGTGGAGATGGAAACACCATATATTTT; CDR3: CASSRGGGDGNTIYF
length: 13; size: .; V: TRBV10-2; D: .; J: TRBJ2-3; DNA: TGCGCCAGCAGTGACAGGGGAGGGTATACGCAGTATTTT; CDR3: CASSDRGGYTQYF
length: 14; size: .; V: TRBV7-9; D: .; J: TRBJ1-2; DNA: TGTGCCAGCAGCTTAGGGACAGCGAACTATGGCTACACCTTC; CDR3: CASSLGTANYGYTF
length: 13; size: .; V: TRBV2; D: .; J: TRBJ1-1; DNA: TGTGCCAGCAGACGACAGGTTGACCGTGAAGCTTTCTTT; CDR3: CASRRQVDREAFF
length: 13; size: .; V: TRBV7-7; D: .; J: TRBJ1-1; DNA: TGTGCCAGCAGTGTGGACAGGAACACTGAAGCTTTCTTT; CDR3: CASSVDRNTEAFF
length: 14; size: once; V: TRBV27; D: .; J: TRBJ1-5; DNA: TGTGCCAGCAGTTCCGGACTGTTCAATCAGCCCCAGCATTTT; CDR3: CASSSGLFNQPQHF
length: 13; size: .; V: TRBV7-2; D: TRBD1; J: TRBJ1-2; DNA: TGTGCCAGCAGCGTCGACAGGGAGGCCGGCTACACCTTC; CDR3: CASSVDREAGYTF
length: 13; size: .; V: TRBV30; D: .; J: TRBJ2-2; DNA: TGTGCCCGGCGTATGGGGGCAAGCGGGGAGCTGTTTTTT; CDR3: CARRMGASGELFF
length: 15; size: .; V: TRBV5-1; D: TRBD2; J: TRBJ2-7; DNA: TGCGCCAGCAGCCCCCGTTTAGGGACTACCTACGAGCAGTACTTC; CDR3: CASSPRLGTTYEQYF
length: 13; size: .; V: TRBV7-9; D: .; J: TRBJ1-1; DNA: TGTGCCAGCAGCACCCGACGGGACACTGAAGCTTTCTTT; CDR3: CASSTRRDTEAFF
length: 13; size: .; V: TRBV7-2; D: .; J: TRBJ1-4; DNA: TGTGCCAGCAGCCTTGGGGTTTGGGAAAAACTGTTTTTT; CDR3: CASSLGVWEKLFF
length: 15; size: .; V: TRBV7-6; D: TRBD2; J: TRBJ2-5; DNA: TGTGCCAGCAGCTTAACCTCCTGGGACTATCAGACCCAGTACTTC; CDR3: CASSLTSWDYQTQYF
length: 14; size: .; V: TRBV25-1; D: TRBD2; J: TRBJ2-1; DNA: TGTGCCAGCAGTGAAGCGGGGGGGTACAATGAGCAGTTCTTC; CDR3: CASSEAGGYNEQFF
length: 16; size: .; V: TRBV28; D: .; J: TRBJ2-4; DNA: TGTGCCAGCAGTTTAGGGCAGATTCTAGCCAAAAACATTCAGTACTTC; CDR3: CASSLGQILAKNIQYF
length: 16; size: .; V: TRBV5-6; D: .; J: TRBJ1-6; DNA: TGTGCCAGCAGCTTGGATGGCCTTATAATTAATTCACCCCTCCACTTT; CDR3: CASSLDGLIINSPLHF
length: 14; size: .; V: TRBV5-1; D: TRBD1; J: TRBJ1-5; DNA: TGCGCCAGCAGCGAGCCGGGACAGGGGACACCCCAGCATTTT; CDR3: CASSEPGQGTPQHF
length: 15; size: .; V: TRBV19; D: .; J: TRBJ1-4; DNA: TGTGCCAGTAGTTTACACAGGGCCACTAATGAAAAACTGTTTTTT; CDR3: CASSLHRATNEKLFF
length: 16; size: .; V: TRBV5-1; D: .; J: TRBJ2-6; DNA: TGCGCCAGCAGGGGGGGGGCTTTCTCTGGGGCCAACGTCCTGACTTTC; CDR3: CASRGGAFSGANVLTF
length: 16; size: .; V: TRBV12-5; D: .; J: TRBJ2-5; DNA: TGTGCTAGTGGTTGGCCTACTGGGGCAGGGAGAGAGACCCAGTACTTC; CDR3: CASGWPTGAGRETQYF
length: 14; size: .; V: TRBV6-6; D: .; J: TRBJ1-2; DNA: TGTGCCAGCACCGTACAGGGAGTAGGACGTGGCTACACCTTC; CDR3: CASTVQGVGRGYTF
length: 13; size: .; V: TRBV5-1; D: .; J: TRBJ2-5; DNA: TGCGCCAGCAAGCCGGGGATTCAAGAGACCCAGTACTTC; CDR3: CASKPGIQETQYF
length: 14; size: .; V: TRBV7-9; D: .; J: TRBJ1-1; DNA: TGTGCCAGCAGCCCAAAAGGGCAGAACACTGAAGCTTTCTTT; CDR3: CASSPKGQNTEAFF
length: 15; size: .; V: TRBV4-2; D: .; J: TRBJ2-7; DNA: TGTGCCAGCAACACGATGGCAAGGAGCTCCTACGAGCAGTACTTC; CDR3: CASNTMARSSYEQYF
length: 15; size: .; V: TRBV7-2; D: .; J: TRBJ2-1; DNA: TGTGCCAGCAGCTTGGATAGCGGCACCTACAATGAGCAGTTCTTC; CDR3: CASSLDSGTYNEQFF